The 14 T cell receptor beta chains given below trace back to one sample, sequenced in a study of T cell responses to AZD1222 COVID-19 vaccine. This table comes from immunoSEQ multiplex PCR, and its TCRdb copy is limited to in-frame clones, with some not included. This table holds about 150,000 clones, roughly 90% found once. Here the sequenced sample was peripheral blood, taken on day 0 of AZD1222 vaccination. The receptors were gathered from an adult in good health.

This chain connects TRBV9 to TRBJ2-5; 7 bases align to TRBD2. Germline V gene data show CDR1 as SGDLS and CDR2 as YYNGEE. The CDR3 covers 16 residues. With 3 bases clipped from V and 2 bases from J, the junction kept 10 bases outside the gene matches. The CDR3 DNA is TGTGCCAGCAGCGCAATCCGGGAGCGGGGACAAGAGACCCAGTACTTC. Residues: CASSAIRERGQETQYF.

Written as DNA, the CDR3 is TGTGCCACACAACAGGCCAATCAGCCCCAGCATTTT. It codes for CATQQANQPQHF. V usage is TRBV6-5 and J usage is TRBJ1-5; TRBD1 might be the D (5 bases). Trimming stripped 10 bases from V and 3 bases from J, with 10 bases between. Per the germline V gene, CDR1 is MNHEY and CDR2 is SVGAGI. The CDR3 covers 12 residues.

The V and J genes are TRBV18 and TRBJ2-7; the match to TRBD1 covers 9 bases. The V segment lost 5 bases and the J segment 5 bases; nucleotides outside the gene matches: 4. CDR1 and CDR2 from the germline V gene are KGHSH and LQKENI. This CDR3 comprises 13 residues. In DNA, the CDR3 is TGTGCCAGCTCATCGGGACAGGGCGACGAGCAGTACTTC. Its protein product is CASSSGQGDEQYF. Supplemented by reference TRBV18 and TRBJ2-7, the full variable domain reads NAGVMQNPRHLVRRRGQEARLRCSPMKGHSHVYWYRQLPEEGLKFMVYLQKENIIDESGMPKERFSAEFPKEGPSILRIQQVVRGDSAAYFCASSSGQGDEQYFGPGTRLTVT.

The chain links TRBV7-9 to TRBJ1-1; a possible D gene is TRBD1 (5 bases). The germline V and J ends were trimmed by 1 base and 0 bases, with 12 bases remaining between them. This CDR3 is built from 16 residues. Germline lookup yields CDR1 SEHNR and CDR2 FQNEAQ (reference sequence). CDR3 residues: CASSLVSGGLNTEAFF. CDR3 DNA sequence: TGTGCCAGCAGCTTAGTATCCGGGGGGTTGAACACTGAAGCTTTCTTT.

V and J are TRBV19 and TRBJ1-5, with D unclear. The ends were cut back, 5 bases at V and 8 bases at J, with 13 bases in the middle. There are 13 residues in the CDR3. CDR1 and CDR2 from the germline V gene are LNHDA and SQIVND (reference sequence). CDR3 residues: CASSAPRREPQHF. CDR3 coding DNA: TGTGCCAGTAGTGCCCCCCGGCGGGAGCCCCAGCATTTT.

This sequence joins TRBV16 and TRBJ1-6; 10 bases are a match to TRBD1. Germline-derived CDR1 and CDR2 are KGHSY and FQNENV. The CDR3 extends over 16 amino acids. The V and J ends lost 5 bases and 13 bases, in that order; junction bases with no gene match: 14. The CDR3 nucleotides are TGTGCCAGCAGCAAGGGAGGGGACAGGGGAGGTTTGCCCCTCCACTTT. This translates into CASSKGGDRGGLPLHF.

In DNA form, the CDR3 reads TGTGCCAGCAGCTTGAGCTGGGGCTCCAGCACAGATACGCAGTATTTT. This encodes CASSLSWGSSTDTQYF. The chain joins TRBV5-8 to TRBJ2-3, with a weak D call TRBD1 (5 bases). Per germline, CDR1 SGHTS and CDR2 YDEGEE. The CDR3 loop spans 16 amino acids. Trimming removed 1 base at V and 0 bases at J, with 12 bases between.

The gene calls are TRBV9 and TRBJ2-5; tentative D call: TRBD1 (6 bases). The CDR3 is 15 amino acids. Germline V gene lookup returns CDR1 SGDLS and CDR2 YYNGEE. Trimming removed 2 bases from V and 2 bases from J, with 13 bases in between. CDR3 residues: CASSVSGTTQETQYF. CDR3 DNA sequence: TGTGCCAGCAGCGTCTCCGGGACAACACAAGAGACCCAGTACTTC.

This chain joins TRBV7-2 and TRBJ2-5, with D tentatively TRBD2 (6 bases). This CDR3 has 15 residues. Germline lookup yields CDR1 SGHTA and CDR2 FQGNSA. Trimming shortened V by 1 base and J by 5 bases, and 14 bases separated the two germline ends. CDR3 in DNA: TGTGCCAGCAGCTTAGTGTCGATGGGGGGTGAGACCCAGTACTTC. Protein: CASSLVSMGGETQYF.

The gene calls are TRBV2 and TRBJ1-6; perhaps TRBD1 as D (6 bases). The CDR3 extends over 17 amino acids. The ends were cut back, 1 base at V and 2 bases at J, with 12 bases in the middle. Germline V gene data show CDR1 as SNHLY and CDR2 as FYNNEI. CDR3 sequence: CASSEGRGAPYNSPLHF. For the CDR3, the DNA is TGTGCCAGCAGTGAAGGGAGGGGGGCCCCCTATAATTCACCCCTCCACTTT.

The V and J genes are TRBV11-3 and TRBJ1-2; 7 nucleotides agree with TRBD1. Trimming removed 7 bases from V and 7 bases from J; junction bases left unmatched: 6. The CDR3 runs 12 residues. Per the germline V gene, CDR1 is SGHNT and CDR2 is YENEEA. Here the CDR3 reads CASTRQGLGYTF. The CDR3 DNA reads TGTGCCAGCACTCGACAGGGCCTTGGCTACACCTTC.

The chain recombines TRBV14 with TRBJ1-5; 7 bases are shared with TRBD1. CDR1 SGHDN and CDR2 FVKESK come from the germline V gene. After removal of 0 bases from V and 3 bases from J, the junction contained 11 bases not matched to a gene. CDR3 length: 18 amino acids. The CDR3 bases are TGTGCCAGCAGCCAAGATCGCGGAACAGGGGTTTACAATCAGCCCCAGCATTTT. It encodes CASSQDRGTGVYNQPQHF.

This chain links TRBV7-9 with TRBJ1-2, with D hard to call. This CDR3 has 14 amino acids. Germline V lookup: CDR1 SEHNR, CDR2 FQNEAQ (reference sequence). The V end was cut by 3 bases, the J end by 8 bases, with 16 bases between. The CDR3 reads CASSLSPVAGGYTF. The CDR3 DNA is TGTGCCAGCAGCTTGAGCCCCGTCGCGGGGGGCTACACCTTC.

V usage is TRBV5-1 and J usage is TRBJ2-4; D possibly corresponds to TRBD2 (5 bases). The germline V and J ends were trimmed by 0 bases and 5 bases, with 9 bases remaining between them. This CDR3 has 14 amino acids. Germline V gives CDR1 SGHRS, CDR2 YFSETQ. CDR3 DNA: TGCGCCAGCAGCTTGGGCCTAGCAGAAAACATTCAGTACTTC. Translation: CASSLGLAENIQYF.